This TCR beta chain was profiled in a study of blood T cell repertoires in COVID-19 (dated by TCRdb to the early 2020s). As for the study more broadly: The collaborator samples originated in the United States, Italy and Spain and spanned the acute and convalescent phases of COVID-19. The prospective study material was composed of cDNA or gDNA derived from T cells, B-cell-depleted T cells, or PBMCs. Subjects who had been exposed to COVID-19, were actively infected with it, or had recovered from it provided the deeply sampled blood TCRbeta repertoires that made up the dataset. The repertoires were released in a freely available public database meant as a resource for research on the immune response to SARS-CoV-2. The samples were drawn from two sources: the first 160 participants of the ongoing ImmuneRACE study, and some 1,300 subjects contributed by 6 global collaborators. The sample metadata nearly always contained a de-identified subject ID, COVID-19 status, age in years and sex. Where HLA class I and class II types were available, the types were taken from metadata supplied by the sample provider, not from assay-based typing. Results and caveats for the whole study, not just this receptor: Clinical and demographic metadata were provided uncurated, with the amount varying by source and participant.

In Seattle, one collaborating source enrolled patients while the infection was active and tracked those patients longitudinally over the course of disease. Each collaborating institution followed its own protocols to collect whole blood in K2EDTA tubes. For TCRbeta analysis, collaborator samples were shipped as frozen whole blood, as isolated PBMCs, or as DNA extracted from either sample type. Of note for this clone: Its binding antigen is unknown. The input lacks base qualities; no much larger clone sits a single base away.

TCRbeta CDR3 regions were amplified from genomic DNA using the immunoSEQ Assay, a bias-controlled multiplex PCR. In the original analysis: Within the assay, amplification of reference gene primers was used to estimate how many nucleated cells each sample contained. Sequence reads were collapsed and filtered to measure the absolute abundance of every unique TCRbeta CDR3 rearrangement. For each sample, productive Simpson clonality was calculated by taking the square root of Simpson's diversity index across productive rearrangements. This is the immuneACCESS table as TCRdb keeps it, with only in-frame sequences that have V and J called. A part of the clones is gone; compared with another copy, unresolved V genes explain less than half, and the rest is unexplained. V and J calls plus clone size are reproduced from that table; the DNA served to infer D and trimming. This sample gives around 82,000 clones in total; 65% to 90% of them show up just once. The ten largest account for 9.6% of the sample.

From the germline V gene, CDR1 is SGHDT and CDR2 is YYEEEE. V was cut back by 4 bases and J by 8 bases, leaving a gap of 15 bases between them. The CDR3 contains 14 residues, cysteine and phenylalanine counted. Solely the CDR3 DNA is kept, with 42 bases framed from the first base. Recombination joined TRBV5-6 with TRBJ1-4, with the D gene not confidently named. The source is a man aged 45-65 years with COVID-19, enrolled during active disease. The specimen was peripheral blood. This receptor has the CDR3 CASSLGGGEEKLFF. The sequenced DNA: TGTGCCAGCAGCCTCGGCGGAGGTGAGGAAAAACTGTTTTTT.